The 29 T cell receptor beta chains below were found in one sample sequenced in a study of shared clonotypes between healthy human individuals. Assay: immunoSEQ multiplex PCR; the TCRdb copy retains only in-frame clones and omits some. This table has millions of clones, roughly 94% appearing once. The sequenced material came from naive CD4+ T cells sorted from blood. Documented subset: CD45RA+ positively selected. The receptors were gathered from a young man in good health.

Remarks on this clone: The identical CDR3 is also encoded by other nucleotide sequences in the sample. The chain joins TRBV6-5 to TRBJ1-2; 7 bases fit TRBD1. CDR1 and CDR2 (germline): MNHEY, SVGAGI. CDR3 length: 13 amino acids. With 4 bases clipped from V and 4 bases from J, the junction kept 3 bases outside the gene matches. The CDR3 loop reads CASSLQGSYGYTF. The CDR3 region has the DNA TGTGCCAGCAGTTTACAGGGGAGCTATGGCTACACCTTC.

J is TRBJ2-4 and V is TRBV11-2; D not certain. The CDR3 is 16 amino acids. CDR1 and CDR2 (germline): SGHAT, FQNNGV. Between the trimmed V and J ends, which lost 0 bases and 0 bases, there was a span of 9 bases. DNA for the CDR3: TGTGCCAGCAGCTTAGATCTGGCTACAGCCAAAAACATTCAGTACTTC. It translates to CASSLDLATAKNIQYF.

The V gene is TRBV14, the J gene TRBJ1-2, with 7 bases lining up with TRBD1. The CDR3 covers 13 residues. The ends lost 5 bases at V and 3 bases at J; junction bases unmatched: 3. Germline V gene lookup returns CDR1 SGHDN and CDR2 FVKESK. The CDR3 bases are TGTGCCAGCAGCGACAGGGAGGACTATGGCTACACCTTC. Translated, it gives CASSDREDYGYTF.

V and J are TRBV5-4 and TRBJ1-1; 7 bases match TRBD1. Germline V gene sequence: CDR1 SGHNT, CDR2 YYREEE (reference sequence). V shed 2 bases and J 5 bases; nucleotides not matched to a gene: 6. CDR3 length: 14 residues. CDR3 DNA: TGTGCCAGCAGCTTAACGGGACAGTCAACTGAAGCTTTCTTT. This gives the protein CASSLTGQSTEAFF.

A note on this clone: This specimen includes other DNA sequences encoding the same CDR3. The V and J genes are TRBV7-9 and TRBJ1-5; TRBD1 aligns across 7 bases. CDR1 and CDR2 (germline): SEHNR, FQNEAQ (reference sequence). Unmatched junction bases numbered 1, after V lost 0 bases and J lost 2 bases. The length of the CDR3 is 15 residues. Here the CDR3 reads CASSLAGGGNQPQHF. The CDR3 DNA is TGTGCCAGCAGCTTAGCAGGGGGCGGCAATCAGCCCCAGCATTTT.

This rearrangement joins TRBV27 to TRBJ2-5, with 9 bases lining up with TRBD1. CDR1 and CDR2 from the germline V gene are MNHEY and SMNVEV (reference sequence). The CDR3 totals 14 residues. The V gene end was trimmed by 7 bases and the J gene end by 4 bases; junction bases not matched to a gene: 7. The CDR3 nucleotides read TGTGCCAGCAAAGACAGGGGGATCTTAGAGACCCAGTACTTC. Translating it yields CASKDRGILETQYF.

This chain connects TRBV10-3 to TRBJ2-1; 7 positions match TRBD1. The germline gives CDR1 ENHRY, CDR2 SYGVKD. CDR3 length: 15 amino acids. V was clipped by 5 bases and J by 4 bases; unmatched bases: 8. CDR3 DNA sequence: TGTGCCATCAGTCCTCGGACAGGTTTGTACAATGAGCAGTTCTTC. It encodes CAISPRTGLYNEQFF.

The chain carries TRBV30 and TRBJ2-7; TRBD1 aligns across 9 bases. This CDR3 is 15 amino acids long. V lost 2 bases to trimming and J lost 3 bases; unmatched junction nucleotides: 8. Germline V gene sequence: CDR1 GTSNPN, CDR2 SVGIG (reference sequence). As DNA, the CDR3 is TGTGCCTGGAGTAAACTCGGACAGGGGTACTACGAGCAGTACTTC. Its translation: CAWSKLGQGYYEQYF.

J is TRBJ2-5 and V is TRBV5-1; 7 bases fit TRBD2. The CDR3 contains 14 residues. J lost 5 bases, V lost 3 bases, and 7 bases had no gene match. Germline values: CDR1 SGHRS, CDR2 YFSETQ. The DNA of the CDR3 is TGCGCCAGCAGCTCGGGACTACCAGCGGAGACCCAGTACTTC. Translated: CASSSGLPAETQYF.

This rearrangement joins TRBV6-5 to TRBJ2-3; the match to TRBD1 covers 10 bases. Looked up from germline, CDR1 is MNHEY and CDR2 is SVGAGI. This CDR3 comprises 15 residues. V was pared by 1 base and J by 6 bases, with 4 bases of the junction left unmatched. Written as DNA, the CDR3 is TGTGCCAGCAGTTACTATGACAGGGGGCGTGATACGCAGTATTTT. It is translated as CASSYYDRGRDTQYF.

V and J are TRBV11-2 and TRBJ2-5; D is undetermined. The CDR3 is 11 residues long. Germline CDR1 is SGHAT and CDR2 is FQNNGV. V dropped 7 bases and J dropped 5 bases, with 8 bases sitting between them. CDR3 nucleotides: TGTGCCAGCACTAACGGGGAGACCCAGTACTTC. Protein sequence: CASTNGETQYF. Full variable domain (remainder filled in from reference TRBV11-2 and TRBJ2-5): EAGVAQSPRYKIIEKRQSVAFWCNPISGHATLYWYQQILGQGPKLLIQFQNNGVVDDSQLPKDRFSAERLKGVDSTLKIQPAKLEDSAVYLCASTNGETQYFGPGTRLLVL.

The chain links TRBV30 to TRBJ1-4; 7 bases map to TRBD1. The CDR3 is made up of 15 amino acids. Losses at the gene ends were 0 bases for V and 8 bases for J; bases not matched to a gene: 9. In germline, CDR1 is GTSNPN, CDR2 SVGIG (reference sequence). CDR3 residues: CAWSVPAGGREKLFF. CDR3 nucleotide sequence: TGTGCCTGGAGTGTACCGGCAGGGGGAAGAGAAAAACTGTTTTTT.

The chain couples TRBV5-1 to TRBJ1-2; 7 nucleotides align to TRBD1. Germline V gives CDR1 SGHRS, CDR2 YFSETQ. This CDR3 is 17 amino acids long. The trim removed 3 bases at V and 4 bases at J, leaving 15 bases unmatched. The DNA of the CDR3 is TGCGCCAGCAGCTCCCTAGGGAGGGGGCGAGTGGGCTATGGCTACACCTTC. Residues: CASSSLGRGRVGYGYTF.

The chain combines TRBV10-3 with TRBJ2-1, with TRBD1 identical over 8 bases. This CDR3 comprises 14 residues. The ends lost 5 bases at V and 4 bases at J; junction bases unmatched: 4. Germline CDR1 and CDR2: ENHRY and SYGVKD. This CDR3 reads CAISRQGSYNEQFF. The DNA for the CDR3 is TGTGCCATCAGTCGACAGGGGTCGTACAATGAGCAGTTCTTC.

V and J are TRBV2 and TRBJ1-1, with D unclear. The germline gives CDR1 SNHLY, CDR2 FYNNEI. V lost 6 bases and J lost 6, with 8 bases in between. The CDR3 contains 11 residues. The CDR3 DNA sequence: TGTGCCAGCAGGTATCAGTCTGAAGCTTTCTTT. Protein product: CASRYQSEAFF.

This clone was picked up one time. The CDR3 region is CASSSGCYSSGNTIYF. For the CDR3, the DNA is TGTGCCAGCAGCTCCGGGTGTTACTCCTCTGGAAACACCATATATTTT. The chain links TRBV7-3 to TRBJ1-3; unclear D gene. The CDR3 runs to 16 residues. Per the germline V gene, CDR1 is SGHTA and CDR2 is FQGTGA. Trimming took 4 bases from V and 0 from J, leaving 13 bases between them.

The chain has TRBV5-6 and TRBJ2-5, with D possibly called TRBD1 or TRBD2 (5 bases each). The CDR3 has 15 residues. V lost 6 bases and J lost 0, with 15 bases in between. CDR1 SGHDT and CDR2 YYEEEE come from the germline V gene. CDR3 DNA: TGTGCCAGCACGGGCCGGGGACGGTACCAAGAGACCCAGTACTTC. Its protein product is CASTGRGRYQETQYF.

The chain combines TRBV19 with TRBJ1-2; D not resolved. This CDR3 is built from 14 residues. The germline gives CDR1 LNHDA, CDR2 SQIVND (reference sequence). Trimming cost V 7 bases and J 4 bases, with 16 bases left between them. This chain's CDR3 is CASTRLPGGYGYTF. The DNA of the CDR3 is TGTGCCAGTACCAGACTACCTGGTGGCTATGGCTACACCTTC.

In DNA, the CDR3 is TGTGCCAGCAGCATCGGACAGGGGCGAAATCAGCCCCAGCATTTT. It specifies CASSIGQGRNQPQHF. V and J are TRBV7-9 and TRBJ1-5, with 9 bases identical to TRBD1. V trimming: 5 bases; J trimming: 4 bases; junction bases outside the gene matches: 6. CDR3 length: 15 residues. The germline V gene has CDR1 SEHNR and CDR2 FQNEAQ (reference sequence).

This chain joins TRBV19 and TRBJ2-3; 7 bases agree with TRBD2. Germline CDR1 and CDR2: LNHDA and SQIVND (reference sequence). V dropped 6 bases and J dropped 2; count of bases not matched to a gene: 5. The CDR3 has 14 residues. CDR3 sequence: CASRVRDYTDTQYF. DNA of the CDR3: TGTGCCAGTAGGGTAAGGGACTACACAGATACGCAGTATTTT.

The chain employs TRBV29-1 and TRBJ1-3; tentatively, D is TRBD1 (5 bases). From germline, CDR1 is SQVTM and CDR2 ANQGSEA. The germline V and J ends were trimmed by 0 bases and 4 bases, with 10 bases remaining between them. The CDR3 totals 14 residues. The CDR3 coding sequence is TGCAGCGTTGAAGATAACGGGGGGGGAAACACCATATATTTT. It codes for CSVEDNGGGNTIYF. Variable domain in full (rest from reference TRBV29-1 and TRBJ1-3): SAVISQKPSRDICQRGTSLTIQCQVDSQVTMMFWYRQQPGQSLTLIATANQGSEATYESGFVIDKFPISRPNLTFSTLTVSNMSPEDSSIYLCSVEDNGGGNTIYFGEGSWLTVV.

This chain connects TRBV29-1 to TRBJ2-5; 10 nucleotides agree with TRBD1. Trimming at V came to 7 bases and at J to 5 bases, leaving 7 bases not matched to a gene. Germline lookup yields CDR1 SQVTM and CDR2 ANQGSEA. The CDR3 covers 13 residues. The CDR3 nucleotides read TGCAGCGGGGCGGGGACAGGGGTGGAGACCCAGTACTTC. The encoded protein is CSGAGTGVETQYF.

The CDR3 loop is CASSMFPGTYNEQFF. The DNA of the CDR3 is TGTGCCAGCAGTATGTTTCCGGGGACCTACAATGAGCAGTTCTTC. The rearrangement uses TRBV9 and TRBJ2-1; TRBD2 is a possible D gene (5 bases). In germline, CDR1 is SGDLS, CDR2 YYNGEE. V was pared by 5 bases and J by 2 bases, with 14 bases between. This CDR3 is built from 15 residues.

The chain has TRBV7-9 and TRBJ2-7, with 9 bases matching TRBD1. Losses at the gene ends were 5 bases for V and 5 bases for J; bases not matched to a gene: 10. This CDR3 has 15 residues. From germline, CDR1 is SEHNR and CDR2 FQNEAQ (reference sequence). The DNA of the CDR3 is TGTGCCAGCAGCCCTCATAGGACAGGGGCGCACGAGCAGTACTTC. Translated: CASSPHRTGAHEQYF.

The chain uses TRBV5-1 and TRBJ2-5, with 10 bases fitting TRBD1. Germline loops: CDR1 SGHRS, CDR2 YFSETQ. Losses at the gene ends were 5 bases for V and 3 bases for J; bases not matched to a gene: 4. This CDR3 has 14 amino acids. As DNA, the CDR3 is TGCGCCAGCAGATCGACAGGGGGCAAAGAGACCCAGTACTTC. Translation gives CASRSTGGKETQYF.

Regarding this clone: The same CDR3 is also encoded by other DNA sequences in this sample. This chain links TRBV29-1 with TRBJ2-5; D not certain. CDR3 length equals 10 residues. CDR1 is SQVTM, CDR2 ANQGSEA, per germline. The germline V and J ends were trimmed by 4 bases and 5 bases, with 5 bases remaining between them. The CDR3: CSVGAETQYF. The CDR3, as DNA: TGCAGCGTTGGGGCTGAGACCCAGTACTTC.

V is TRBV4-1 and J is TRBJ2-7; 9 bases are a match to TRBD2. CDR1 is MGHRA, CDR2 YSYEKL, per germline. The CDR3 length is 16 residues. With 1 base clipped from V and 6 bases from J, the junction kept 10 bases outside the gene matches. The CDR3 reads CASSQAGGGGPSEQYF. CDR3 bases: TGCGCCAGCAGCCAAGCGGGCGGGGGGGGCCCCAGCGAGCAGTACTTC.

V and J are TRBV7-2 and TRBJ2-5; D call uncertain. V lost 4 bases to trimming and J lost 6 bases, with 15 bases between them. The germline V gene encodes CDR1 SGHTA and CDR2 FQGNSA. The CDR3 length is 14 residues. The DNA for the CDR3 is TGTGCCAGCAGCTCAGTTACCGGGTTTAAGACCCAGTACTTC. It yields the protein CASSSVTGFKTQYF.

This clone was observed once. The chain joins TRBV7-3 to TRBJ2-1; D ambiguous. The germline CDR1 and CDR2 sequences are SGHTA and FQGTGA. The CDR3 has 14 residues. With 3 bases removed from V and 5 bases from J, the gap between germline ends came to 11 bases. The CDR3 spells CASSFYGTDNEQFF. For the CDR3, the DNA is TGTGCCAGCAGCTTTTACGGCACGGACAATGAGCAGTTCTTC.